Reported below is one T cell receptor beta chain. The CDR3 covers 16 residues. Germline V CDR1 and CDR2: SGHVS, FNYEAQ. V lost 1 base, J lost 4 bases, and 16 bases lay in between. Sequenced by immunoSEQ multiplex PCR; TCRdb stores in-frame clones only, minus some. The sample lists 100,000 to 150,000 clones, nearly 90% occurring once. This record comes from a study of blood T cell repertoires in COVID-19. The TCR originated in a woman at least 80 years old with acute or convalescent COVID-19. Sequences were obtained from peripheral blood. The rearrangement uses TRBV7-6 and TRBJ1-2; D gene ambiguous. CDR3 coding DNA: TGTGCCAGCAGCTTAGAAGGAGGTTTGAGTAGCTATGGCTACACCTTC. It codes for CASSLEGGLSSYGYTF. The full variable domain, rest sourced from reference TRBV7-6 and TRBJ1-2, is GAGVSQSPRYKVTKRGQDVALRCDPISGHVSLYWYRQALGQGPEFLTYFNYEAQQDKSGLPNDRFSAERPEGSISTLTIQRTEQRDSAMYRCASSLEGGLSSYGYTFGSGTRLTVV.